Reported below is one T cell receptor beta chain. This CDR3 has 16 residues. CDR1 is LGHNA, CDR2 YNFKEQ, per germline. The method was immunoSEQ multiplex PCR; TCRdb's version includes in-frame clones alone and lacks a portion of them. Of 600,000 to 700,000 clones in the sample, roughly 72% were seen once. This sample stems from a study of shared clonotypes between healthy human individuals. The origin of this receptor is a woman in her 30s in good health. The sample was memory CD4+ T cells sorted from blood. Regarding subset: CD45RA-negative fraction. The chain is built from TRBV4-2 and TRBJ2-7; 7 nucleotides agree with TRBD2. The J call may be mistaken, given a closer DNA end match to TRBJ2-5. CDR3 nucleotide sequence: TGTGCCAGCAGCCAAGGGTCTGCGGGAGTAGAAGAGACCCAGTACTTC. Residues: CASSQGSAGVEETQYF.